The clone carrying this T cell receptor (beta chain) is a singleton in its sample. The entry originates in a study of blood T cell repertoires in COVID-19. In the source study's methods: Reference gene primer amplification gave estimated nucleated cell counts. Sequencing used immunoSEQ multiplex PCR; TCRdb keeps in-frame clones, though not all of them. That table supplies the V and J calls and clone size; D and trimming were determined from the DNA. The sample shows 200,000 to 250,000 clones, under 90% of them seen only once. Germline V lookup: CDR1 SQVTM, CDR2 ANQGSEA. J lost 6 bases, V lost 3 bases, and 17 bases had no gene match. The CDR3 is made up of 16 amino acids.

Sequenced: peripheral blood. The genes are TRBV29-1 and TRBJ2-7; TRBD1 matches 7 bases. This TCR was sampled from a young man with active or convalescent COVID-19. CDR3 nucleotides: TGCAGCGTTGAGCAGGGGGAATTAACCCTACGTCGCGAGCAGTACTTC. This translates into CSVEQGELTLRREQYF.